This T cell receptor (beta chain) was found in a study of regulatory T cells in long-lasting Graves disease. Researchers made TCR beta libraries by using iRepertoire HTBI primers and running Arm-PCR on CDR3 regions. Source study methods: Analysis of the samples identified under 80 TRBV and 14 TRBJ segments. MiXCR was run by TCRdb on the multiplex PCR reads, yielding one entry per CDR3 protein. The V and J calls reflect TCRdb's pipeline rather than the authors' work. The data hold about 470,000 distinct CDR3 sequences, with around 21% observed a single time. Study-level results: Persistent Graves' patients showed reduced TCR diversity versus newly diagnosed patients.

This clonotype was seen more than once but under ten times. Its target is unknown. The time point was: persistent/refractory GD, antithyroid drugs over 5 years with positive TRAb. PBMC RNA was the source of the TCR library. From an endocrinology department in Xi'an, China, came the patients. Blood from the periphery, approximately 9 milliliters in all, was drawn into EDTA tubes. The sequencing used peripheral blood mononuclear cells (PBMCs), collected when the disease was refractory, from a patient treated with antithyroid drugs. This sequence was found in a female donor with Graves disease.

The CDR3 region has the DNA TGTGCCAGCAGTGAATTAACTCTTGGGGGCTTTCAGCCCCAGCATTTT. It encodes CASSELTLGGFQPQHF. The chain carries TRBV6-2 or TRBV6-3 and TRBJ1-5; tentative D call: TRBD1 (6 bases). V was clipped by 5 bases and J by 6 bases, with 20 bases between them. This CDR3 contains 16 residues. The germline gives CDR1 MNHEY, CDR2 SVGEGT.